The next 19 T cell receptor beta chains were all read from a single sample in a study of T and B cells in COVID-19 patients. Each TRB amplification used roughly 250-550 ng of genomic DNA from blood. BIOMED2 TRB-A/B primer pools were used in multiplex TRB PCR. TCRdb re-called the multiplex PCR reads with MiXCR, one entry per CDR3 protein. In the table there are approximately 690 distinct CDR3 sequences, around 28% of which are singletons. The material sequenced was blood. These receptors all come from a human donor with active COVID-19.

The chain couples TRBV29-1 to TRBJ2-7, with 10 bases aligning to TRBD1. The CDR3 runs 12 residues. After removal of 2 bases from V and 10 bases from J, the junction contained 5 bases not matched to a gene. CDR1 and CDR2 from the germline V gene are SQVTM and ANQGSEA. The CDR3 here is CSVERQGAKQYF. Here the CDR3 DNA reads TGCAGCGTTGAACGACAGGGGGCAAAACAGTACTTC.

This clonotype is classed as large. The chain couples TRBV6-1 to TRBJ2-7; 12 bases fit TRBD2. The trim removed 1 base at V and 3 bases at J, leaving 1 base unmatched. Germline values: CDR1 MNHNS, CDR2 SASEGT. There are 15 residues in the CDR3. CDR3 nucleotides: TGTGCCAGCAGTGAAGTACTAGCGGGGGGCTACGAGCAGTACTTC. Translating it yields CASSEVLAGGYEQYF.

V gene TRBV12-3 or TRBV12-4 combines with J gene TRBJ1-5, with 10 positions matching TRBD1. The CDR3 has 15 amino acids. With V trimmed by 5 bases and J by 7 bases, 8 bases remained unmatched. Here the CDR3 DNA reads TGTGCCAGCAGTCGGATCGGGACAGGGGTACAGCCCCAGCATTTT. Translated: CASSRIGTGVQPQHF.

This clonotype is judged medium-sized (0.01 to 0.1%). V and J are TRBV12-3 or TRBV12-4 and TRBJ2-5; a weak D match, TRBD1 (5 bases). This CDR3 spans 13 amino acids. V was shortened by 7 bases and J by 2 bases, with 11 bases between the two germline ends. Here the CDR3 DNA reads TGTGCCAGCAAGGAAGGGGTGCAAGAGACCCAGTACTTC. Encoded protein: CASKEGVQETQYF.

By frequency in the sample, this clonotype is large. The chain uses TRBV6-5 and TRBJ2-2, with 7 bases that match TRBD1. This CDR3 has 14 amino acids. Trimming cost V 6 bases and J 3 bases; bases outside gene matches: 4. The germline V gene has CDR1 MNHEY and CDR2 SVGAGI. The CDR3 DNA sequence: TGTGCCAGCAGCTGGACAGGCGACACCGGGGAGCTGTTTTTT. This encodes CASSWTGDTGELFF.

The J gene is TRBJ2-4, the V gene TRBV2, with 7 bases identical to TRBD2. CDR3 length: 15 amino acids. V trimming: 8 bases; J trimming: 4 bases; junction bases outside the gene matches: 11. CDR1 SNHLY and CDR2 FYNNEI come from the germline V gene. CDR3 nucleotide sequence: TGTGCCAGCGAACATGAGGCTAGCGGAAAAAACATTCAGTACTTC. As protein: CASEHEASGKNIQYF.

This clonotype is termed medium-sized (0.01 to 0.1%). V and J are TRBV5-5 and TRBJ1-6; 8 nucleotides agree with TRBD1. V dropped 0 bases and J dropped 8; count of bases not matched to a gene: 7. Germline V CDR1 and CDR2: SGHKS, YYEKEE (reference sequence). The CDR3 totals 16 residues. The CDR3 DNA sequence: TGTGCCAGCAGCTTGGGGCCAGGGGGCATATATTCACCCCTCCACTTT. Amino acids: CASSLGPGGIYSPLHF.

By its share, this clonotype is large. V is TRBV6-5 and J is TRBJ2-1, with 12 bases that match TRBD2. Germline CDR1 MNHEY, CDR2 SVGAGI. V dropped 0 bases and J dropped 7; count of bases not matched to a gene: 4. This CDR3 has 16 amino acids. Written as DNA, the CDR3 is TGTGCCAGCAGTTACTCGGCTAGCGGGGGGGCGAATGAGCAGTTCTTC. It specifies CASSYSASGGANEQFF.

The chain links TRBV28 to TRBJ2-5; 12 nucleotides match TRBD2. With 0 bases clipped from V and 1 base from J, the junction kept 3 bases outside the gene matches. Per germline, CDR1 MDHEN and CDR2 SYDVKM. The CDR3 contains 17 residues. The CDR3 region has the DNA TGTGCCAGCAGTTTATGGACTAGCGGGAGTAGCCAAGAGACCCAGTACTTC. This codes for CASSLWTSGSSQETQYF.

For this clonotype: With a much larger clone just one base away, this may be a read error. J is TRBJ2-6 and V is TRBV7-9, with D tentatively TRBD1 or TRBD2 (5 bases each). The CDR3 covers 13 residues. Germline CDR1 and CDR2: SEHNR and FQNEAQ (reference sequence). In DNA, the CDR3 is TGTGCCAGCAGCTTTTCTGGGGGCAACGTCCTGACTTTC. It yields the protein CASSFSGGNVLTF.

The chain couples TRBV5-5 to TRBJ1-6, with 11 bases lining up with TRBD1. Germline CDR1 and CDR2: SGHKS and YYEKEE (reference sequence). Trimming took 5 bases from V and 8 from J; bases not matched to a gene: 9. The CDR3 is 16 amino acids. The CDR3 loop reads CASSLRTGGIYSPLHF. The CDR3 DNA reads as TGTGCCAGCAGTCTTAGGACAGGGGGCATATATTCACCCCTCCACTTT.

The chain has TRBV19 and TRBJ2-2; 11 positions match TRBD2. Germline V lookup: CDR1 LNHDA, CDR2 SQIVND (reference sequence). J was trimmed by 0 bases and V by 8 bases; bases with no gene match: 14. The CDR3 loop spans 19 amino acids. CDR3 amino acids: CASSPGLAAGDANTGELFF. CDR3 DNA: TGTGCCAGTTCCCCGGGACTAGCGGCCGGCGACGCGAACACCGGGGAGCTGTTTTTT.

The CDR3 reads CASQGLVDENEQFF. The CDR3 nucleotides read TGTGCCAGTCAGGGGCTAGTGGATGAGAATGAGCAGTTCTTC. This chain joins TRBV19 and TRBJ2-1; D perhaps matches TRBD1 (6 bases). Germline V gene sequence: CDR1 LNHDA, CDR2 SQIVND (reference sequence). The CDR3 is 14 amino acids. The V end lost 8 bases, the J end lost 7 bases, and 18 bases lay between the germline ends.

This clonotype rates as large. V is TRBV11-2 and J is TRBJ2-7; D is perhaps TRBD1 (6 bases). Between the trimmed V and J ends, which lost 5 bases and 6 bases, there was a span of 17 bases. This CDR3 is 14 amino acids long. Germline lookup yields CDR1 SGHAT and CDR2 FQNNGV. CDR3 in DNA: TGTGCCAGCAGCCCCTCGCGGTGGGGGCTCGAGCAGTACTTC. Amino acid sequence: CASSPSRWGLEQYF.

By sample share, this clonotype is large. The V gene is TRBV5-1, the J gene TRBJ2-7, with 12 bases identical to TRBD2. Germline V gene lookup returns CDR1 SGHRS and CDR2 YFSETQ. Trimming cost V 3 bases and J 3 bases; bases outside gene matches: 7. There are 16 residues in the CDR3. The CDR3 sequence: CASSSQTSGGSYEQYF. CDR3 sequence (DNA): TGCGCCAGCAGCTCCCAGACTAGCGGGGGTAGCTACGAGCAGTACTTC.

In its sample, this clonotype ranks as large. The V gene is TRBV13, the J gene TRBJ2-3; D unresolved. The CDR3 runs 14 residues. Per the germline V gene, CDR1 is PRHDT and CDR2 is FYEKMQ (reference sequence). With 5 bases removed from V and 2 bases from J, the gap between germline ends came to 11 bases. This chain's CDR3 is CASSREGVTDTQYF. The CDR3, as DNA: TGTGCCAGCAGCCGAGAAGGCGTCACAGATACGCAGTATTTT.

This clonotype is termed large. This sequence joins TRBV27 and TRBJ2-1; D not resolved. The CDR3 contains 12 residues. Germline V gene sequence: CDR1 MNHEY, CDR2 SMNVEV (reference sequence). Between the trimmed V and J ends, which lost 5 bases and 4 bases, there was a span of 6 bases. CDR3 loop: CASSPNYNEQFF. CDR3 nucleotide sequence: TGTGCCAGCAGTCCCAATTACAATGAGCAGTTCTTC.

This clonotype occurred a few times. The rearrangement joins TRBV7-2 to TRBJ1-5; 8 bases fit TRBD1. The CDR3 runs to 14 residues. The junction had 1 base not matched to a gene; V was cut back by 2 bases and J by 4 bases. Per the germline V gene, CDR1 is SGHTA and CDR2 is FQGNSA. The CDR3 bases are TGTGCCAGCAGCTTACGACAGGGGAATCAGCCCCAGCATTTT. Protein product: CASSLRQGNQPQHF.

The chain employs TRBV4-1 and TRBJ2-3; the D gene could be TRBD1 or TRBD2 (6 bases each). With 0 bases removed from V and 0 bases from J, the gap between germline ends came to 25 bases. CDR1 MGHRA and CDR2 YSYEKL come from the germline V gene. The length of the CDR3 is 21 residues. DNA for the CDR3: TGCGCCAGCAGCCAAGAATGGGTATCGGGGGCCTACTCACCTAGCACAGATACGCAGTATTTT. Translating gives CASSQEWVSGAYSPSTDTQYF.